A single sample is the source of the 16 T cell receptor beta chains below, sequenced in a study of regulatory T cells in long-lasting Graves disease. Documented time point: persistent/refractory GD, antithyroid drugs over 5 years with positive TRAb. The authors made the TCR library using RNA they extracted from PBMCs. The TCR beta library used iRepertoire HTBI primers with Arm-PCR amplification of CDR3. TCRdb called the multiplex PCR reads again in MiXCR, with one record for every CDR3 protein. This table holds some 300,000 distinct CDR3 sequences, more than 20% found once. The sample here was peripheral blood mononuclear cells (PBMCs), taken when the disease was refractory, from a patient treated with antithyroid drugs. The receptors shown here come from a female donor with Graves disease.

The rearrangement uses TRBV20-1 and TRBJ1-1; D may be TRBD1 (5 bases). The germline CDR1 and CDR2 sequences are DFQATT and SNEGSKA (reference sequence). CDR3 length: 14 amino acids. Trimming took 3 bases from V and 3 from J, leaving 14 bases between them. The CDR3 loop reads CSARTVTGDTEAFF. The CDR3, as DNA: TGCAGTGCTAGGACGGTTACGGGGGACACTGAAGCTTTCTTT.

This chain links TRBV27 with TRBJ1-1, with D unclear. CDR3 size: 14 residues. Per the germline V gene, CDR1 is MNHEY and CDR2 is SMNVEV (reference sequence). The V and J ends lost 5 bases and 8 bases respectively, with 18 bases between them. CDR3 in amino acids: CASSRREMSPEAFF. The DNA for the CDR3 is TGTGCCAGCAGTCGAAGGGAAATGAGTCCCGAAGCTTTCTTT.

This clonotype was seen many times. V usage is TRBV28 and J usage is TRBJ2-5, with TRBD2 matching over 10 bases. V lost 6 bases to trimming and J lost 10 bases; unmatched junction nucleotides: 14. This CDR3 region has 15 residues. Looked up from germline, CDR1 is MDHEN and CDR2 is SYDVKM. CDR3 DNA sequence: TGTGCCAGCAGCATTCGGACTAGCGGTATGAGAAACCAGTACTTC. Its translation: CASSIRTSGMRNQYF.

The CDR3 protein is CASRVGGVYGNEQFF. The CDR3 DNA follows: TGTGCCAGCAGAGTAGGAGGGGTGTATGGCAATGAGCAGTTCTTC. The chain uses TRBV7-9 and TRBJ2-1; D is possibly TRBD2 (6 bases). Germline values: CDR1 SEHNR, CDR2 FQNEAQ (reference sequence). The CDR3 has 15 residues. Trimming took 6 bases from V and 6 from J, leaving 18 bases between them.

This clonotype was observed many times. The V and J genes are TRBV2 and TRBJ1-4; TRBD1 agrees at 8 bases. Per the germline V gene, CDR1 is SNHLY and CDR2 is FYNNEI. V gave up 9 bases and J gave up 10 bases; unmatched junction bases: 10. The CDR3 is made up of 13 amino acids. The CDR3 region is CASEETGQGKLFF. CDR3 bases: TGTGCCAGTGAAGAGACAGGACAGGGAAAACTGTTTTTT.

In the case of this clonotype: This clone may be a read error of a much larger clone one base away. The chain employs TRBV12-3 or TRBV12-4 and TRBJ2-4; D may be TRBD2 (6 bases). This CDR3 is 15 amino acids long. CDR3 bases: TGTGCCAGCAGTTTTGGGGGGTTGAGGAAAAGCATTCAGTACTTC. It translates to CASSFGGLRKSIQYF.

The genes are TRBV7-8 and TRBJ2-7; D gene ambiguous. The CDR3 length is 15 residues. Germline V gene lookup returns CDR1 SGHVS and CDR2 FQNEAQ. V lost 5 bases and J 0 bases, leaving 14 bases between the germline ends. The CDR3 coding sequence is TGTGCCAGCAGCACCAGCGCCGAGATCTCCTACGAGCAGTACTTC. Its translation: CASSTSAEISYEQYF.

This clonotype was counted ten times or more. The V call is TRBV9, the J call TRBJ2-5; 10 bases align to TRBD2. Germline values: CDR1 SGDLS, CDR2 YYNGEE. V dropped 1 base and J dropped 5; count of bases not matched to a gene: 11. This CDR3 region has 17 residues. The CDR3 here is CASSVRQFLAGDETQYF. The CDR3 DNA reads TGTGCCAGCAGCGTACGCCAATTTCTAGCGGGAGACGAGACCCAGTACTTC. The whole variable domain, filled in from reference TRBV9 and TRBJ2-5, reads DSGVTQTPKHLITATGQRVTLRCSPRSGDLSVYWYQQSLDQGLQFLIQYYNGEERAKGNILERFSAQQFPDLHSELNLSSLELGDSALYFCASSVRQFLAGDETQYFGPGTRLLVL.

A note on this clonotype: This may stem from a read error, because a much larger clone lies one nucleotide away. This chain joins TRBV28 and TRBJ2-7; D not certain. Germline CDR1 reads MDHEN; CDR2 reads SYDVKM. The CDR3 length is 14 residues. V was shortened by 6 bases and J by 5 bases, with 17 bases between the two germline ends. CDR3: CASSLPFYSDEQYF. CDR3 coding DNA: TGTGCCAGCAGCTTACCCTTCTACAGCGACGAGCAGTACTTC.

The chain uses TRBV6-4 and TRBJ2-7, with D uncertain. Germline V gene data show CDR1 as MRHNA and CDR2 as SNTAGT. The CDR3 totals 12 residues. Trimming removed 4 bases from V and 3 bases from J, with 7 bases in between. This CDR3 is CASSGGLYEQYF. DNA for the CDR3: TGTGCCAGCAGTGGCGGCCTCTACGAGCAGTACTTC.

The sample holds many counts of this clonotype. This chain joins TRBV20-1 and TRBJ1-4, with D possibly TRBD1 on 6 matching bases. Germline-derived CDR1 and CDR2 are DFQATT and SNEGSKA (reference sequence). V was shortened by 6 bases and J by 0 bases, with 11 bases between the two germline ends. The CDR3 contains 14 residues. CDR3 region: CSASQGATNEKLFF. DNA of the CDR3: TGCAGTGCGTCACAGGGCGCAACTAATGAAAAACTGTTTTTT.

This chain links TRBV6-1 with TRBJ1-2, with D possibly TRBD1 on 5 matching bases. Germline CDR1 is MNHNS and CDR2 is SASEGT. The length of the CDR3 is 17 residues. Trimming left V 0 bases short and J 3 bases short, with 17 bases between. The DNA for the CDR3 is TGTGCCAGCAGTGAAGCTGGGTGGGGCAGGGACGACTATGGCTACACCTTC. Protein product: CASSEAGWGRDDYGYTF.

This clonotype was observed a handful of times. The junction does not match germline at one end; this may be a read error. This sequence joins TRBV29-1 and TRBJ1-1; 7 nucleotides match TRBD1. CDR3 length: 14 residues. From germline, CDR1 is SQVTM and CDR2 ANQGSEA. The CDR3 spells CSVDLTGLNTETFF. CDR3 in DNA: TGCAGCGTTGACCTGACAGGGCTGAACACTGAAACTTTCTTT.

This clonotype was recorded at least ten times. The V gene is TRBV28, the J gene TRBJ1-2; D ambiguous. The CDR3 is made up of 13 amino acids. The V end lost 5 bases, the J end lost 3 bases, and 10 bases lay between the germline ends. Looked up from germline, CDR1 is MDHEN and CDR2 is SYDVKM. CDR3 amino acids: CASSPQIDYGYTF. In DNA form, the CDR3 reads TGTGCCAGCAGTCCTCAGATAGACTATGGCTACACCTTC.

This clonotype was seen at least ten times. V usage is TRBV20-1 and J usage is TRBJ2-4; D is possibly TRBD1 (5 bases). Germline V lookup: CDR1 DFQATT, CDR2 SNEGSKA (reference sequence). The V end was cut by 4 bases, the J end by 8 bases, with 9 bases between. The CDR3 has 11 residues. The CDR3 reads CSATGPDIQYF. The DNA for the CDR3 is TGCAGTGCTACAGGGCCGGACATTCAGTACTTC.

This clonotype was seen at least ten times. V is TRBV28 and J is TRBJ2-5, with TRBD1 identical over 7 bases. CDR3 length: 16 residues. V shed 3 bases, J shed 11 bases, and the junction held 18 bases outside the gene matches. Germline V gives CDR1 MDHEN, CDR2 SYDVKM. CDR3: CASSFLLPGQINGQYF. As DNA, the CDR3 is TGTGCCAGCAGTTTTCTCCTGCCGGGACAGATAAATGGGCAGTACTTC.